Below, one T cell receptor beta chain is given with its context. Its specific antigen is unknown. No base-level quality is on record; no much larger clone is a single base apart. From each donor, a single peripheral blood sample of around 120 mL on average was drawn into heparinised tubes. A BD FACSAria II and a panel including CD45RO, CCR7, CD25, CD127, CD95 and CD27 were used to sort naive, central memory, regulatory and stem cell-like memory CD4+ T cells. Purity was above 95% for every sorted population. PBMCs were isolated immediately by Lymphoprep density gradient centrifugation and stained directly without culture. To minimize batch effects, samples were stained and sorted in pairs, one healthy donor with one patient per experiment. The sample originates from a study of beta chain features in type 1 diabetes (dated by TCRdb to the late 2010s). For the study in its entirety: Patients and healthy donors did not differ in mean age, gender distribution, total cell number or subset yield. A total of 85 million to 140 million sorted cells were examined across all samples, and a strong correlation was observed between cell number per subset and RNA yield. In the study, recently diagnosed type 1 diabetes patients and matched healthy donors were compared on the TCRB repertoires of their sorted circulating CD4+ T cell subsets. Naive and central memory subsets were obtained from all 30 or so donors, but regulatory and stem cell-like memory subsets were isolated from only 8 patients and roughly eight healthy donors.

The High Capacity cDNA Reverse Transcription Kit was used to reverse transcribe all of the isolated RNA, meaning that expressed TCRB transcripts were what got sequenced. Naive, central memory and regulatory T cell samples underwent deep immunoSEQ sequencing, averaging around 3.6 million total reads per sample. After sorted cells were lysed in RLT buffer, RNA was extracted with DNase-treated RNeasy Micro or Mini kits, with the choice depending on cell number. To prevent cross-contamination, each cell subset was processed individually, whereas patient and healthy donor samples were processed jointly. Using the immunoSEQ multiplex PCR, TCRB sequences were amplified from cDNA into 87-bp fragments spanning the CDR3 region. Sequencing of the amplicons was done on the Illumina HiSeq platform. The authors' analysis ran thus. PCR bias was computationally corrected using synthetic template baselines, reads within Hamming distance 2 were collapsed, and singletons that could not be merged were discarded. By aligning reads against IMGT, V, D and J genes, CDR3 length, and insertions or deletions at six rearrangement sites were assigned. Within each subset, clonotype counts were normalized to sorted cell number, and only after that were true diversity and Gini coefficients computed with the tcR R package. The overlap coefficient, calculated on TCRB nucleotide sequences, was used to quantify repertoire sharing. As stored in TCRdb, this immuneACCESS dataset retains in-frame rearrangements with V and J assigned. A fraction of the clones does not appear; measured against another copy, unresolved V genes explain less than half of the discrepancy, and the remainder lacks a known reason. V, J and clone size are those of that table, while D and trimming were read from the DNA. The sample has 300,000 to 400,000 clones on record, 9.6% of them singletons. The biggest ten clones account for about 0.64% of the sample.

The CDR3 covers 17 residues, taking in both the cysteine and the phenylalanine. Only the CDR3 part of the read is kept: 51 bases, read in frame from the first base. V lost 0 bases and J lost 3 bases; the stretch between them is 18 bases long. CDR1 and CDR2 are drawn from the germline V gene (reference sequence): SGHNT, YYREEE. The paper as a whole reports these results and caveats: Type 1 diabetes patients showed a moderate but significant shortening of TCRB CDR3 length in all four CD4+ subsets. Naive, central memory and regulatory TCRB repertoires appeared more similar among patients than among healthy donors. Patients with type 1 diabetes made fewer insertions and deleted more nucleotides at VDJ recombination sites, implying thymic rearrangement abnormalities. Shorter templates might have been favored by PCR, but patient and control samples were amplified and corrected together, so both groups would have been affected equally by any skew. Because cDNA rather than genomic DNA was sequenced, highly expressing activated cells could have been over-represented, although no difference in activation and CD3 levels was found between groups. Because the HLA sub-analyses included only small numbers of individuals, any influence of HLA type on TCRB rearrangement was left unresolved.

This TCR derives from a man between 25 and 39 years old with type 1 diabetes. The sequenced material came from central memory CD4+ T cells from blood. This chain is built from TRBV5-4 and TRBJ1-2, and perhaps TRBD1 as D gene, on 5 matching bases. CDR3 loop: CASSLEVVGRVDYGYTF. The DNA sequence is given as TGTGCCAGCAGCTTGGAAGTAGTGGGCAGGGTGGACTATGGCTACACCTTC.